Below, one T cell receptor (beta chain) is given with its context. Antigen specificity is unknown. Preparation of the TCRbeta library involved a method that used unique molecular identifiers. One entry per CDR3 protein, called by TCRdb with MiXCR from the PCR reads. The table includes approximately 190,000 distinct CDR3 sequences, around 7.7% detected once. The data derive from a study of T-cell reconstitution after alpha-beta-depleted transplantation in children. Study-wide results and caveats: High day-60 TCRbeta diversity in some patients came from surviving recipient T cells and thymic progenitors.

The sequence was collected from a male patient between 2 and 10 years old who had a stem cell transplant for acute myeloid leukemia, so the T cells may come from the graft donor. Sample: PBMCs, mostly from graft donor cells, taken 360 days after TCRalphabeta/CD19-depleted stem cell transplant.

CDR3 region: CSVGQVVYGYTF. In nucleotides, the CDR3 is TGCAGCGTTGGCCAGGTTGTCTATGGCTACACCTTC. The chain links TRBV29-1 to TRBJ1-2; no firm D call. The CDR3 totals 12 residues. Trimming cost V 4 bases and J 4 bases, with 10 bases left between them. Germline CDR1 SQVTM, CDR2 ANQGSEA.